Presented here are 15 T cell receptor beta chains from one specimen sequenced in a study of a mutant IDH1 vaccine in newly diagnosed glioma. Only in-frame clones appear in the TCRdb table, and some are missing; sequencing was by immunoSEQ multiplex PCR. The profile shows roughly 130,000 clones, about four fifths of them singletons. No antigen has been identified for these receptors. Specified time point: week 11, during vaccination. One vaccine dose held 300 ug of mutant IDH1 20-mer peptide and came with topical imiquimod. The specimen was PBMCs, collected from a glioma patient whose treatment included an IDH1 peptide vaccine. Source of these receptors: a man aged 40-49 years with glioma.

The CDR3 spells CASSGLGVPPFQETQYF. As DNA, the CDR3 is TGTGCCAGCAGCGGGCTTGGGGTCCCCCCGTTCCAAGAGACCCAGTACTTC. The chain recombines TRBV5-4 with TRBJ2-5; D uncertain. The germline gives CDR1 SGHNT, CDR2 YYREEE (reference sequence). There are 17 residues in the CDR3. V lost 4 bases to trimming and J lost 1 base, with 20 bases between them.

The chain joins TRBV7-2 to TRBJ2-2; D is perhaps TRBD1 (6 bases). Germline V lookup: CDR1 SGHTA, CDR2 FQGNSA. The germline V and J ends were trimmed by 4 bases and 3 bases, with 12 bases remaining between them. This CDR3 contains 15 residues. CDR3 nucleotide sequence: TGTGCCAGCAGCTCAACAAACAGGGACACCGGGGAGCTGTTTTTT. It specifies CASSSTNRDTGELFF. Full variable domain (missing parts from reference TRBV7-2 and TRBJ2-2): GAGVSQSPSNKVTEKGKDVELRCDPISGHTALYWYRQSLGQGLEFLIYFQGNSAPDKSGLPSDRFSAERTGGSVSTLTIQRTQQEDSAVYLCASSSTNRDTGELFFGEGSRLTVL.

The chain recombines TRBV5-1 with TRBJ1-4; 10 nucleotides line up with TRBD1. Germline V gene sequence: CDR1 SGHRS, CDR2 YFSETQ. The CDR3 length is 14 residues. Unmatched junction bases numbered 3, after V lost 5 bases and J lost 5 bases. Here the CDR3 DNA reads TGCGCCAGCAGTTTGACAGGGGGCAATGAAAAACTGTTTTTT. This translates into CASSLTGGNEKLFF.

The chain employs TRBV14 and TRBJ1-6; tentative D call: TRBD1 (6 bases). This CDR3 region has 15 residues. V was cut by 3 bases and J by 5 bases, with 11 bases left in between. Germline V gene lookup returns CDR1 SGHDN and CDR2 FVKESK. For the CDR3, the DNA is TGTGCCAGCAGCCAGAGCGCAGGGGATAATTCACCCCTCCACTTT. As protein: CASSQSAGDNSPLHF.

The chain recombines TRBV4-2 with TRBJ1-5, with a tentative D call TRBD1 (6 bases). The CDR3 sequence is 15 residues long. The germline V gene has CDR1 LGHNA and CDR2 YNFKEQ. With 3 bases removed from V and 0 bases from J, the gap between germline ends came to 9 bases. CDR3 nucleotide sequence: TGTGCCAGCAGCCACGGGGACAATAGCAATCAGCCCCAGCATTTT. Protein sequence: CASSHGDNSNQPQHF.

Worth noting for this clone: At one end the junction does not follow the germline gene, possibly because of a read error. The rearrangement uses TRBV5-6 and TRBJ2-7; 7 positions match TRBD1. The CDR3 totals 14 residues. Germline assignment: CDR1 SGHDT and CDR2 YYEEEE. The CDR3 region has the DNA TGTGCCAGCAGCGACGGACAGGTCTCCTACAAGCAGTACTTC. Residues: CASSDGQVSYKQYF.

This clone came up a few times. The rearrangement uses TRBV11-1 and TRBJ2-2, with D possibly TRBD1 on 6 matching bases. Trimming stripped 5 bases from V and 4 bases from J, with 11 bases between. CDR1 SGHAT and CDR2 FQDESV come from the germline V gene (reference sequence). The CDR3 runs to 14 residues. The CDR3 DNA reads as TGTGCCAGCAGCCAGGCCAGGGGCACCGGGGAGCTGTTTTTT. Translation gives CASSQARGTGELFF.

The rearrangement uses TRBV25-1 and TRBJ2-7, with 9 positions matching TRBD1. The CDR3 sequence is 13 residues long. The germline V gene encodes CDR1 MGHDK and CDR2 SYGVNS. J gave up 7 bases and V 7 bases, and 8 bases lay outside the gene matches. The CDR3 is CASNTGGAREQYF. The CDR3 DNA is TGTGCCAGCAACACAGGGGGCGCGAGGGAGCAGTACTTC.

The chain links TRBV5-8 to TRBJ1-2; D is unresolved. Trimming shortened V by 7 bases and J by 1 base, and 14 bases separated the two germline ends. The CDR3 has 14 amino acids. The V gene's germline CDR1 is SGHTS and CDR2 YDEGEE. The CDR3 DNA follows: TGTGCCAGCGAGAGGCCTGCCCTTAACTATGGCTACACCTTC. It translates to CASERPALNYGYTF.

CDR3 bases: TGTGCCAGCAGTTTCGAGGGGGGGCGAAACACCATATATTTT. Residues: CASSFEGGRNTIYF. V and J are TRBV5-4 and TRBJ1-3; D may be TRBD1 (6 bases). Germline values: CDR1 SGHNT, CDR2 YYREEE (reference sequence). Between the trimmed V and J ends, which lost 5 bases and 5 bases, there was a span of 14 bases. This CDR3 comprises 14 residues. The full variable domain, with the rest looked up from reference TRBV5-4 and TRBJ1-3, is ETGVTQSPTHLIKTRGQQVTLRCSSQSGHNTVSWYQQALGQGPQFIFQYYREEENGRGNFPPRFSGLQFPNYSSELNVNALELDDSALYLCASSFEGGRNTIYFGEGSWLTVV.

The gene calls are TRBV9 and TRBJ1-2; TRBD1 might be the D (5 bases). V lost 5 bases to trimming and J lost 6 bases, with 17 bases between them. This CDR3 is 14 amino acids long. The germline V gene has CDR1 SGDLS and CDR2 YYNGEE. The CDR3 nucleotides read TGTGCCAGCAGAGCGGGGGTTGGGCCGCATGGCTACACCTTC. It encodes CASRAGVGPHGYTF.

This rearrangement joins TRBV5-1 to TRBJ2-5; D gene uncertain. The germline gives CDR1 SGHRS, CDR2 YFSETQ. V was shortened by 2 bases and J by 2 bases, with 10 bases between the two germline ends. CDR3 length equals 14 residues. The chain's CDR3 is CASSFKGPQETQYF. CDR3 bases: TGCGCCAGCAGCTTTAAGGGCCCTCAAGAGACCCAGTACTTC.

The chain employs TRBV6-5 and TRBJ2-7; no firm D call. Trimming removed 5 bases at V and 4 bases at J, with 9 bases between. The CDR3 is 12 amino acids. Germline CDR1 is MNHEY and CDR2 is SVGAGI. CDR3 amino acids: CASSIHGYEQYF. The CDR3 DNA sequence: TGTGCCAGCAGTATACACGGTTACGAGCAGTACTTC.

This clone has more than one count but fewer than ten. The chain links TRBV19 to TRBJ1-5, with 7 bases identical to TRBD1. CDR1 and CDR2 from the germline V gene are LNHDA and SQIVND (reference sequence). This CDR3 region has 15 residues. Trimming took 2 bases from V and 9 from J; bases not matched to a gene: 10. CDR3 coding DNA: TGTGCCAGTAGTATAACAGGACAGGTGGCCGGGCCCCAGCATTTT. Its protein product is CASSITGQVAGPQHF.

This CDR3 reads CASSIAVDFLGSYEQYF. CDR3 nucleotide sequence: TGTGCCAGTAGTATAGCCGTGGATTTTTTGGGATCCTACGAGCAGTACTTC. J is TRBJ2-7 and V is TRBV19; D is unclear. Germline values: CDR1 LNHDA, CDR2 SQIVND (reference sequence). V lost 1 base to trimming and J lost 1 base, with 17 bases between them. This CDR3 contains 17 residues.